This is a list of T cell receptor beta chains from one sample in a study of blood T cell repertoires in COVID-19. Data came from immunoSEQ multiplex PCR; TCRdb stores just in-frame clones and leaves some out. There are 85,000 to 120,000 clones in the sample; 71% occur only once, and roughly 0.86% lies in the top ten. Sequenced sample: peripheral blood. These receptors came from a human donor with acute or convalescent COVID-19. The donor label of this sample is uncertain. The CDR3 runs from the conserved cysteine through the conserved F or W. The order of the fields is D gene, clone size, V gene, J gene, CDR3 protein, CDR3 DNA. A D gene is named only where the DNA matches it firmly. Size values are once, few and many counts, or a class for expanded clones, and some rows have none.

>.|.|TRBV11-3|TRBJ2-1
CASSSGQISSYNEQFF
TGTGCCAGCAGCTCCGGACAGATTAGCTCCTACAATGAGCAGTTCTTC
>TRBD1|.|TRBV18|TRBJ2-2
CASSPRQGDTGELFF
TGTGCCAGCTCACCAAGACAGGGGGACACCGGGGAGCTGTTTTTT
>.|.|TRBV18|TRBJ1-2
CASSPPQMTGTGGYTF
TGTGCCAGCTCACCACCCCAAATGACAGGCACGGGTGGCTACACCTTC
>TRBD1|few|TRBV5-6|TRBJ1-5
CASSRTGTGVDQPQHF
TGTGCCAGCAGCCGGACCGGGACAGGGGTGGATCAGCCCCAGCATTTT
>TRBD1|.|TRBV18|TRBJ2-4
CASSPLPGQKNIQYF
TGTGCCAGCTCCCCACTTCCGGGACAGAAAAACATTCAGTACTTC
>TRBD2|once|TRBV6-5|TRBJ2-7
CASSSTGTSAYEQYF
TGTGCCAGCAGTTCAACCGGGACTAGTGCCTACGAGCAGTACTTC
>.|.|TRBV28|TRBJ2-1
CASSSDSPSTYNEQFF
TGTGCCAGCAGCTCCGATAGCCCTTCCACATACAATGAGCAGTTCTTC
>.|.|TRBV7-6|TRBJ2-2
CASSLLVTGELFF
TGTGCCAGCAGCTTACTAGTTACCGGGGAGCTGTTTTTT
>.|few|TRBV6-5|TRBJ2-3
CASSFPGSGTDTQYF
TGTGCCAGCAGTTTCCCCGGGAGCGGCACAGATACGCAGTATTTT
>TRBD1|.|TRBV27|TRBJ2-2
CASRNRDRGPLGELFF
TGTGCCAGCAGAAACCGGGACAGGGGGCCTTTAGGGGAGCTGTTTTTT
>TRBD2|.|TRBV7-8|TRBJ2-3
CASSLGAGGRDTQYF
TGTGCCAGCAGCTTAGGGGCGGGGGGGCGAGATACGCAGTATTTT
>TRBD1|.|TRBV2|TRBJ1-6
CASSRDRARNSPLHF
TGTGCCAGCAGTAGGGACAGGGCGAGGAATTCACCCCTCCACTTT
>.|once|TRBV21-1|TRBJ1-4
CASSKGGEFQLFF
TGTGCCAGCAGCAAAGGGGGCGAGTTCCAACTGTTTTTT
>.|.|TRBV29-1|TRBJ2-2
CSSRLTNTGELFF
TGCAGCTCTAGACTAACGAACACCGGGGAGCTGTTTTTT
>.|.|TRBV11-2|TRBJ2-5
CASSYIWGRQETQYF
TGTGCCAGCAGCTATATCTGGGGGCGGCAAGAGACCCAGTACTTC
>.|.|TRBV28|TRBJ2-1
CASATRGMKQFF
TGTGCCAGCGCCACAAGGGGTATGAAGCAGTTCTTC
>.|.|TRBV2|TRBJ1-2
CASREVYGYTF
TGTGCCAGCAGGGAGGTATATGGCTACACCTTC
>TRBD2|.|TRBV19|TRBJ2-5
CASSIVAGLETQYF
TGTGCCAGTAGTATAGTAGCGGGTTTGGAGACCCAGTACTTC
>.|.|TRBV29-1|TRBJ2-5
CSVLPDSQETQYF
TGCAGCGTATTGCCTGACAGCCAAGAGACCCAGTACTTC
>.|few|TRBV9|TRBJ2-2
CASSVRVAQGGELFF
TGTGCCAGCAGCGTACGGGTCGCGCAGGGCGGGGAGCTGTTTTTT
>.|.|TRBV15|TRBJ1-6
CATSRDRGAPLHF
TGTGCCACCAGCAGAGATCGGGGTGCACCCCTCCACTTT
>.|.|TRBV2|TRBJ1-4
CASTRAPGDEKLFF
TGTGCCAGCACCAGGGCGCCAGGGGATGAAAAACTGTTTTTT
>TRBD1|.|TRBV28|TRBJ1-6
CASRQGANNSPLHF
TGTGCCAGCAGACAGGGGGCTAATAATTCACCCCTCCACTTT
>TRBD2|.|TRBV5-1|TRBJ2-2
CASSVLAGTNTGELFF
TGCGCCAGCAGCGTCCTAGCGGGGACGAACACCGGGGAGCTGTTTTTT
>TRBD1|.|TRBV5-1|TRBJ2-5
CASSSPGGTGGLETQYF
TGCGCCAGCAGCTCCCCCGGCGGGACAGGGGGCTTAGAGACCCAGTACTTC
>TRBD1|.|TRBV7-8|TRBJ1-6
CASSPDRGNSPLHF
TGTGCCAGCAGCCCCGACAGGGGTAATTCACCCCTCCACTTT
>.|.|TRBV5-1|TRBJ1-4
CASSFSGVNEKLFF
TGCGCCAGCAGCTTTTCCGGTGTCAATGAAAAACTGTTTTTT
>TRBD1|.|TRBV19|TRBJ2-7
CASSSGQGYEQYF
TGTGCCAGTAGTAGTGGACAGGGGTACGAGCAGTACTTC
>.|once|TRBV27|TRBJ2-3
CASSPYRTDTQYF
TGTGCCAGCAGTCCGTATCGCACAGATACGCAGTATTTT
>TRBD1|.|TRBV2|TRBJ2-5
CASRGTGRETQYF
TGTGCCAGCAGGGGGACAGGGCGAGAGACCCAGTACTTC
>.|few|TRBV19|TRBJ1-5
CASSMVAGLNQPQHF
TGTGCCAGTAGTATGGTCGCAGGGTTGAATCAGCCCCAGCATTTT
>.|.|TRBV9|TRBJ1-4
CASSVGWGEREKLFF
TGTGCCAGCAGCGTAGGTTGGGGGGAGAGGGAAAAACTGTTTTTT
>.|.|TRBV5-1|TRBJ1-1
CASSLRGGTEAFF
TGCGCCAGCAGCTTGAGGGGGGGAACTGAAGCTTTCTTT
>.|few|TRBV27|TRBJ1-1
CASSSYREDEAFF
TGTGCCAGCAGTAGCTACAGGGAAGATGAAGCTTTCTTT
>TRBD1|.|TRBV28|TRBJ2-7
CASSPPDRGGEQYF
TGTGCCAGCAGTCCGCCCGACAGGGGCGGGGAGCAGTACTTC
>.|.|TRBV10-2|TRBJ1-6
CASIRDGRGSPLHF
TGCGCCAGCATCCGGGACGGGAGAGGATCACCCCTCCACTTT
>.|.|TRBV5-6|TRBJ1-2
CASSLGGGVTDGYTF
TGTGCCAGCAGCTTGGGAGGCGGGGTGACGGATGGCTACACCTTC
>.|.|TRBV28|TRBJ1-1
CASSLRSTEAFF
TGTGCCAGCAGTTTACGGTCCACTGAAGCTTTCTTT
>.|.|TRBV3-1/TRBV3-2|TRBJ1-4
CASSQGRGIGEKLFF
TGTGCCAGCAGCCAAGGGCGGGGTATCGGTGAAAAACTGTTTTTT
>.|.|TRBV4-1|TRBJ1-2
CASSQVINAGGYTF
TGCGCCAGCAGCCAAGTCATCAACGCGGGAGGCTACACCTTC
>TRBD2|once|TRBV4-1|TRBJ2-7
CASSRWTSGGSYEQYF
TGCGCCAGCAGCCGATGGACTAGCGGGGGGAGCTACGAGCAGTACTTC
>.|.|TRBV24-1|TRBJ1-3
CATTPVAGGNTIYF
TGTGCCACCACCCCCGTGGCAGGAGGAAACACCATATATTTT
>TRBD1|few|TRBV10-3|TRBJ1-1
CAAKQGEASEAFF
TGTGCCGCAAAACAGGGGGAGGCTTCTGAAGCTTTCTTT
>TRBD1|.|TRBV5-1|TRBJ1-1
CASSRTGSNTEAFF
TGCGCCAGCAGCAGGACAGGGAGCAACACTGAAGCTTTCTTT
>.|.|TRBV10-1|TRBJ1-4
CASSPTPSGEKLFF
TGCGCCAGCAGTCCGACACCGAGCGGTGAAAAACTGTTTTTT
>TRBD2|few|TRBV18|TRBJ2-5
CASSPIPRQRGNQETQYF
TGTGCCAGCTCACCAATCCCCCGGCAGCGGGGTAACCAAGAGACCCAGTACTTC